This TCR beta chain was sequenced during a study of cytomegalovirus exposure and HLA in healthy donors. 13 Jbeta primers and 60 Vbeta primers were used for the PCR. Data came from immunoSEQ multiplex PCR; TCRdb stores just in-frame clones and leaves some out. Recorded here are about 33,000 clones; the top ten clones represent more than 3.5%. CDR1 is KGHSH and CDR2 is LQKENI in the germline V gene. The V and J ends lost 2 bases and 5 bases, in that order; junction bases with no gene match: 10. The length of the CDR3 is 16 residues. The sample was PBMCs. This TCR was recovered from a woman between 35 and 50 years old in good health and CMV-seropositive. The chain joins TRBV18 to TRBJ2-5, with 8 bases matching TRBD1. The CDR3 DNA reads as TGTGCCAGCTCACCAACCATGACAGGGGCGGGGGAGACCCAGTACTTC. It translates to CASSPTMTGAGETQYF.